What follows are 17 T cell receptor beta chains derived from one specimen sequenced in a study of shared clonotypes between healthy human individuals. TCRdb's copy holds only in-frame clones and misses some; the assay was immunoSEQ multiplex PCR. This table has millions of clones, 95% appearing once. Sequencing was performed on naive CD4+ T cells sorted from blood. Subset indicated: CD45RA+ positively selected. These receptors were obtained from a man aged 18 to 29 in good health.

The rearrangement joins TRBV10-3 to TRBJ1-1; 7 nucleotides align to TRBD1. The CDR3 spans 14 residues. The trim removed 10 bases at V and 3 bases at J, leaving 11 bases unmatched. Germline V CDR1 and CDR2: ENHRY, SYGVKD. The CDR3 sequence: CATKGRQGDTEAFF. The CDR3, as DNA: TGTGCCACGAAAGGTCGACAGGGAGACACTGAAGCTTTCTTT.

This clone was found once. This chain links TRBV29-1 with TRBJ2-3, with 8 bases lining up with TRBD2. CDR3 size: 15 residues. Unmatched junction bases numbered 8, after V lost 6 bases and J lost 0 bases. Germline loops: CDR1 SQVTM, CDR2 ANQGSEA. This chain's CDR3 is CSVGTSGTSTDTQYF. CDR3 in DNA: TGCAGCGTAGGCACTAGCGGAACCAGCACAGATACGCAGTATTTT.

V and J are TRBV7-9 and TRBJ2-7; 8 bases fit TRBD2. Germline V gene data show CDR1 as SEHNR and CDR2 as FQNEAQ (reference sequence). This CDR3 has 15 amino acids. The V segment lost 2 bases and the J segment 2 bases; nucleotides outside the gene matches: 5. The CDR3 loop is CASSLMAGGPYEQYF. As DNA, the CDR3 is TGTGCCAGCAGCTTAATGGCGGGGGGCCCCTACGAGCAGTACTTC.

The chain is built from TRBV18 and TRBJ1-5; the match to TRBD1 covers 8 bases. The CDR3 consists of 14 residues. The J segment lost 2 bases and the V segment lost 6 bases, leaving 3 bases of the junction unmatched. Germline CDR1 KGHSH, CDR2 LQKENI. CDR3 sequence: CASSGGQGNQPQHF. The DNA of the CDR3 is TGTGCCAGCTCGGGGGGACAGGGCAATCAGCCCCAGCATTTT.

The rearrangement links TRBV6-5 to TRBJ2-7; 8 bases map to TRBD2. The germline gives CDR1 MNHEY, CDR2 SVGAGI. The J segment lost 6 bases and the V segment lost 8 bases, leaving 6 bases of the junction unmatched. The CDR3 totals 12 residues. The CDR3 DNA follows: TGTGCCAGCGCCAGAGCGGGGGTCGAGCAGTACTTC. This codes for CASARAGVEQYF.

DNA of the CDR3: TGTGCCTGGACCAAAGGACAGAGAAATTCACCCCTCCACTTT. It translates to CAWTKGQRNSPLHF. The chain joins TRBV30 to TRBJ1-6, with a possible D match to TRBD1 (6 bases). Germline lookup yields CDR1 GTSNPN and CDR2 SVGIG (reference sequence). Between the trimmed V and J ends, which lost 4 bases and 7 bases, there was a span of 14 bases. This CDR3 has 14 residues.

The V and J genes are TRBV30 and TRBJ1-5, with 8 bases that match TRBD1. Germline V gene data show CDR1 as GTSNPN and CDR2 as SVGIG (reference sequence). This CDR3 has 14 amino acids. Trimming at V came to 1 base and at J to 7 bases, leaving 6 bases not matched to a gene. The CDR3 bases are TGTGCCTGGAGTGCCCCAGGGGGCGGCCAGCCCCAGCATTTT. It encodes CAWSAPGGGQPQHF.

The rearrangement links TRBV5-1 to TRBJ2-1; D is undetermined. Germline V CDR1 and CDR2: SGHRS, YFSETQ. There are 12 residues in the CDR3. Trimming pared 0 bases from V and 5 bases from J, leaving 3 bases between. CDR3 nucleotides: TGCGCCAGCAGCTTGGACGACAATGAGCAGTTCTTC. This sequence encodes CASSLDDNEQFF.

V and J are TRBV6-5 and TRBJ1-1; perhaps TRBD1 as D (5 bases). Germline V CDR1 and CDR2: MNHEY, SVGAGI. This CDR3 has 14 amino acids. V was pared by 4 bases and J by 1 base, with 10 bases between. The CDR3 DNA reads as TGTGCCAGCAGTTTTGTCAGGGAGAACACTGAAGCTTTCTTT. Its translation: CASSFVRENTEAFF.

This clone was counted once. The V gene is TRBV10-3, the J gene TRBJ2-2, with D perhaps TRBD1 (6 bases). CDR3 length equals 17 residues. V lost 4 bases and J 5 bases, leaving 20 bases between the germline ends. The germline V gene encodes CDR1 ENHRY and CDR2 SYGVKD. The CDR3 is CAISGVLGGVVTGELFF. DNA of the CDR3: TGTGCCATCAGTGGAGTACTAGGGGGTGTCGTAACCGGGGAGCTGTTTTTT.

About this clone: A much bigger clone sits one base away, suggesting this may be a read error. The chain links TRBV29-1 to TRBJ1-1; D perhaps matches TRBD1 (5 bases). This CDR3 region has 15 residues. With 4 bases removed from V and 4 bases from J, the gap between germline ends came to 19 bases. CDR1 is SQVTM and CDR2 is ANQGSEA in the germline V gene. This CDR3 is CSVVRGRPMSTEAFF. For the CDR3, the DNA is TGCAGCGTTGTAAGGGGCCGACCAATGAGCACTGAAGCTTTCTTT.

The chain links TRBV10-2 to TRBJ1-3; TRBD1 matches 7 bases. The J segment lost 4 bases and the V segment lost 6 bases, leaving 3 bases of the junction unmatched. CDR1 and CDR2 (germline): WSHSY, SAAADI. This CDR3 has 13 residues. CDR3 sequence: CASSRQGGNTIYF. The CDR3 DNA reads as TGCGCCAGCAGCAGACAGGGAGGAAACACCATATATTTT.

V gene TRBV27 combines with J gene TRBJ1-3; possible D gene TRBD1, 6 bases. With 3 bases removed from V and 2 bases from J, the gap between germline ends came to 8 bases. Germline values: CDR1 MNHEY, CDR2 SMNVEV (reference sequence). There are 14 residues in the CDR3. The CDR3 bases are TGTGCCAGCAGTTTTCAGGGGACTGGAAACACCATATATTTT. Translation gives CASSFQGTGNTIYF.

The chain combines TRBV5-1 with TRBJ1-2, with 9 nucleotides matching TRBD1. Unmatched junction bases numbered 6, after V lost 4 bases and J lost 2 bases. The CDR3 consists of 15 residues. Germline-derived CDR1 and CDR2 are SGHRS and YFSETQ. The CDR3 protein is CASSPEGTGNYGYTF. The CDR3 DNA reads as TGCGCCAGCAGCCCGGAAGGGACAGGGAACTATGGCTACACCTTC.

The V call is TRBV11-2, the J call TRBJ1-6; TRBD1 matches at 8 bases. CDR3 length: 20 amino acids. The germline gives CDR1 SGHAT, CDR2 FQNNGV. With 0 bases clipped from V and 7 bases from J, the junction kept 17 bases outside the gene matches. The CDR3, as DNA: TGTGCCAGCAGCTTAGATCGGGAGGACAGGGAAGTGTGGGGGAATTCACCCCTCCACTTT. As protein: CASSLDREDREVWGNSPLHF.

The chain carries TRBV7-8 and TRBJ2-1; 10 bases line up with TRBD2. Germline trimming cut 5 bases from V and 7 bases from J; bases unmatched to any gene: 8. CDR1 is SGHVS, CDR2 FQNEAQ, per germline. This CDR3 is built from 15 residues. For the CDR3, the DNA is TGTGCCAGCAGCGATCCTAGCGGGGGTACGAATGAGCAGTTCTTC. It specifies CASSDPSGGTNEQFF.

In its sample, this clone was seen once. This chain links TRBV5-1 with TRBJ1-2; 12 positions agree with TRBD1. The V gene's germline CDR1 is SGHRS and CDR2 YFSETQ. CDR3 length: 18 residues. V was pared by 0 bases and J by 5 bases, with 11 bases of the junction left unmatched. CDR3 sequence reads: CASSLDGTGGDPWYGYTF. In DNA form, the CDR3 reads TGCGCCAGCAGCTTGGATGGGACAGGGGGCGACCCATGGTATGGCTACACCTTC.